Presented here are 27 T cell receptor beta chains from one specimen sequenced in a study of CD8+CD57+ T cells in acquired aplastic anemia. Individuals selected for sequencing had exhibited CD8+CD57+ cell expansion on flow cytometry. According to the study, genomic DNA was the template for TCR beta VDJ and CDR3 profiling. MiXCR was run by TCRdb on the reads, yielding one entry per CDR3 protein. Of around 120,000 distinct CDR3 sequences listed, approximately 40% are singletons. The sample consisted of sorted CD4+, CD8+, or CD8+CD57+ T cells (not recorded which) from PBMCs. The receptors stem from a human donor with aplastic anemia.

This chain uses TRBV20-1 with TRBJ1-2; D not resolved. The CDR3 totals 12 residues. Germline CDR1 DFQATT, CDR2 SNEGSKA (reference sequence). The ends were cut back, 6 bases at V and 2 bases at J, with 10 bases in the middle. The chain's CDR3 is CSAATYNYGYTF. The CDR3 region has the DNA TGCAGTGCCGCGACCTACAACTATGGCTACACCTTC.

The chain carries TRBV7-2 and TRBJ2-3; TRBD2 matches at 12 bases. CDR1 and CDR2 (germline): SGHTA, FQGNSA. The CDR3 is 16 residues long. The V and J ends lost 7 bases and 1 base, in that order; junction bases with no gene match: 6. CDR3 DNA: TGTGCCAGCACCTCTAGCGGGGGGGTAGGCACAGATACGCAGTATTTT. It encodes CASTSSGGVGTDTQYF.

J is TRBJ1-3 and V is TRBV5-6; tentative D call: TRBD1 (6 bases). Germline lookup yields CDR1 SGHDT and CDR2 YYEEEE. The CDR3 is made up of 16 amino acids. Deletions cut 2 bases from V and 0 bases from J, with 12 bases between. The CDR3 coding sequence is TGTGCCAGCAGCTTAGCGACAGGACTCTCTGGAAACACCATATATTTT. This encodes CASSLATGLSGNTIYF.

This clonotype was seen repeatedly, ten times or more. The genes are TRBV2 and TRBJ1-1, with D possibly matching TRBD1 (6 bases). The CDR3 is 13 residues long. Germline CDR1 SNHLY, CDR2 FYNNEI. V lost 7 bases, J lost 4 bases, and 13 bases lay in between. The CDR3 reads CASNTGPGTEAFF. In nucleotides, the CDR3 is TGTGCCAGCAATACAGGGCCGGGCACTGAAGCTTTCTTT.

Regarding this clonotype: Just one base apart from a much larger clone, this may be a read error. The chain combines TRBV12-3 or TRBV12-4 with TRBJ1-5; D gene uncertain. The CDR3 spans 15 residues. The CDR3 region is CARSPGPNSNQPQHF. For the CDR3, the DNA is TGTGCCCGCAGCCCGGGCCCGAATAGCAATCAGCCCCAGCATTTT.

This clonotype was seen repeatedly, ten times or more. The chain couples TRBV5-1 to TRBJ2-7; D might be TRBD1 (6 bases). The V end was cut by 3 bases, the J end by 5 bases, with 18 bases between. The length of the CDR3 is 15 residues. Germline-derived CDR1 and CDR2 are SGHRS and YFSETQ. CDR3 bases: TGCGCCAGCAGCTCGGGACACCGGGACATAAACGAGCAGTACTTC. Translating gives CASSSGHRDINEQYF.

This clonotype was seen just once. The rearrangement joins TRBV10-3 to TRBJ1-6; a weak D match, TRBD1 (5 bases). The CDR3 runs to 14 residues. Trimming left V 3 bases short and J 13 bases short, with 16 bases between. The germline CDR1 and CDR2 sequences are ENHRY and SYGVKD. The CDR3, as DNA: TGTGCCATCAGTGAAAGGGAGACAGCCAACCCCCTCCACTTT. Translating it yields CAISERETANPLHF.

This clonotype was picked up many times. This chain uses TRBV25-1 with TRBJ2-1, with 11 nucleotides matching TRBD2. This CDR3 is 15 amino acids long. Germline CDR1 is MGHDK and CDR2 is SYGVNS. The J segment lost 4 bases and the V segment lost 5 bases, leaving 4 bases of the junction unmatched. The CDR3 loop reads CASSLAGGLYNEQFF. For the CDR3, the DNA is TGTGCCAGCAGTCTAGCGGGGGGACTGTACAATGAGCAGTTCTTC. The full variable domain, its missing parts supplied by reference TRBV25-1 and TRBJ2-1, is EADIYQTPRYLVIGTGKKITLECSQTMGHDKMYWYQQDPGMELHLIHYSYGVNSTEKGDLSSESTVSRIRTEHFPLTLESARPSHTSQYLCASSLAGGLYNEQFFGPGTRLTVL.

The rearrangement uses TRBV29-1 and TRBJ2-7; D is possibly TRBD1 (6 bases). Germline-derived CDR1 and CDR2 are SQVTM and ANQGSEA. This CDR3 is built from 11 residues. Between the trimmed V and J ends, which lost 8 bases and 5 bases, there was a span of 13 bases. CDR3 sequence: CSIAGVHEQYV. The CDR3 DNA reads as TGCAGCATTGCAGGGGTGCACGAGCAGTACGTC.

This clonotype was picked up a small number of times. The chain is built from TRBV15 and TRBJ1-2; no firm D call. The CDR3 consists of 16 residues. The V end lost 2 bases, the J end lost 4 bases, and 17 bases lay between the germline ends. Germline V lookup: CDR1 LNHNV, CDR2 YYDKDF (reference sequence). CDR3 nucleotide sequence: TGTGCCACCAGCAGAATGGTGGTTACAGAGTCCTATGGCTACACCTTC. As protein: CATSRMVVTESYGYTF.

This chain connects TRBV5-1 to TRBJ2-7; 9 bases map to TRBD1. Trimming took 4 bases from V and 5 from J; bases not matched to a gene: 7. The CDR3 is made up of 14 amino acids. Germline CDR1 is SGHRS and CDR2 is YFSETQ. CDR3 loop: CASSPGTGRHEQYV. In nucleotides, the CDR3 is TGCGCCAGCAGCCCGGGGACAGGGAGGCACGAGCAGTACGTC.

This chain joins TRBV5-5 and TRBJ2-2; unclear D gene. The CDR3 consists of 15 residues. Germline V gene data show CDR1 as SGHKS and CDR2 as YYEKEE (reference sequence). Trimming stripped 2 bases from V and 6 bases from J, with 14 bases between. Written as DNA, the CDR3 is TGTGCCAGCAGCTTAGTACAGATTGGCTCCGGGGAGCTGTTTTTT. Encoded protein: CASSLVQIGSGELFF.

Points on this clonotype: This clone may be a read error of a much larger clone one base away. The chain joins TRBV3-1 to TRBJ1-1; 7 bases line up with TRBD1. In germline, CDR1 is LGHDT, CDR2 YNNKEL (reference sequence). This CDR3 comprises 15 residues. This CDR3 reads CASSLPGTANAEAFF. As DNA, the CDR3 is TGTGCCAGCAGCCTCCCCGGGACAGCGAACGCTGAAGCTTTCTTT.

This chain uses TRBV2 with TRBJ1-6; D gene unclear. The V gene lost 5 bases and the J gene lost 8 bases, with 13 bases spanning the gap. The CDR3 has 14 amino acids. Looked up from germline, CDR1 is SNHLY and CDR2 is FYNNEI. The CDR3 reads CASSLYPYDSPLHF. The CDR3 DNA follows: TGTGCCAGCAGTTTGTACCCCTACGATTCACCCCTCCACTTT.

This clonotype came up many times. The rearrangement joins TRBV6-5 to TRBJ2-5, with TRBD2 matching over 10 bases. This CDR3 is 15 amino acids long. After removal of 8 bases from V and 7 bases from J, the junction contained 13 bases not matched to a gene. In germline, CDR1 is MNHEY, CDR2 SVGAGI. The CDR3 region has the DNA TGTGCCAGCCGTGGGGTAGCGGGGGGCTTTGGGACCCAGTACTTC. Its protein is CASRGVAGGFGTQYF.

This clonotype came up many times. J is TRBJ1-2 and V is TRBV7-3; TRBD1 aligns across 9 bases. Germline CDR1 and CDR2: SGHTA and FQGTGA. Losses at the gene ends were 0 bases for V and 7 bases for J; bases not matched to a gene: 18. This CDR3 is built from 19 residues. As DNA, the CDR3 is TGTGCCAGCAGCTTAACGGCGGGTCCTTCGGGACAGGGACAAAGTGGCTACACCTTC. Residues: CASSLTAGPSGQGQSGYTF. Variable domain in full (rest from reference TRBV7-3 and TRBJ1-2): GAGVSQTPSNKVTEKGKYVELRCDPISGHTALYWYRQSLGQGPEFLIYFQGTGAADDSGLPNDRFFAVRPEGSVSTLKIQRTERGDSAVYLCASSLTAGPSGQGQSGYTFGSGTRLTVV.

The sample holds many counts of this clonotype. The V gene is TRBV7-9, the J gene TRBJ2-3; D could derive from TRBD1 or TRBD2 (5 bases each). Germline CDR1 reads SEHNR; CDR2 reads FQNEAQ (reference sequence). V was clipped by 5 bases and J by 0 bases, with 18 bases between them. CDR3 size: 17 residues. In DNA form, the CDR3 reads TGTGCCAGCAGCCGGGACCATACCGACACTAGCACAGATACGCAGTATTTT. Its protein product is CASSRDHTDTSTDTQYF. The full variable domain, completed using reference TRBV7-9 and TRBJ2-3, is DTGVSQNPRHKITKRGQNVTFRCDPISEHNRLYWYRQTLGQGPEFLTYFQNEAQLEKSRLLSDRFSAERPKGSFSTLEIQRTEQGDSAMYLCASSRDHTDTSTDTQYFGPGTRLTVL.

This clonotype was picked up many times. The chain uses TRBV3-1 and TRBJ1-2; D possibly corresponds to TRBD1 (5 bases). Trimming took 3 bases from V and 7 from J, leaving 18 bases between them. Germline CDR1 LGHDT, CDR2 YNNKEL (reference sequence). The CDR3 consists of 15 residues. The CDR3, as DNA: TGTGCCAGCAGCCACGTTATTGGGACTATTTTTGGCTACACCTTC. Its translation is CASSHVIGTIFGYTF.

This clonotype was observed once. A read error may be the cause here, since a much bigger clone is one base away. CDR3 loop: CASSFDSRTEASF. The CDR3 DNA reads TGTGCCAGCAGCTTCGACTCCAGAACTGAAGCTTCCTTT. This chain connects TRBV7-9 to TRBJ1-1; D uncertain. Germline-derived CDR1 and CDR2 are SEHNR and FQNEAQ (reference sequence). CDR3 length: 13 residues. The entire variable domain, with the rest obtained from reference TRBV7-9 and TRBJ1-1, is as follows: DTGVSQNPRHKITKRGQNVTFRCDPISEHNRLYWYRQTLGQGPEFLTYFQNEAQLEKSRLLSDRFSAERPKGSFSTLEIQRTEQGDSAMYLCASSFDSRTEASFGQGTRLTVV.

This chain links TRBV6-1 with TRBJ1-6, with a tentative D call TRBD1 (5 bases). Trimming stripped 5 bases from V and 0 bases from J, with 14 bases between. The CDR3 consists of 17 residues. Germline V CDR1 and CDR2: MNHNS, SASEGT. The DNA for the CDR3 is TGTGCCAGCAGTCCCGCGGGGGAAAGCTCCTATAATTCACCCCTCCACTTT. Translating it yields CASSPAGESSYNSPLHF.

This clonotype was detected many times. This CDR3 reads CASSFSLDTQYF. Here the CDR3 DNA reads TGTGCCAGCAGTTTTTCCCTAGATACGCAGTATTTT. The genes are TRBV2 and TRBJ2-3; the D is unclear. This CDR3 spans 12 amino acids. V lost 5 bases and J 5 bases, leaving 8 bases between the germline ends. In germline, CDR1 is SNHLY, CDR2 FYNNEI. The full variable domain, rest sourced from reference TRBV2 and TRBJ2-3, is EPEVTQTPSHQVTQMGQEVILRCVPISNHLYFYWYRQILGQKVEFLVSFYNNEISEKSEIFDDQFSVERPDGSNFTLKIRSTKLEDSAMYFCASSFSLDTQYFGPGTRLTVL.

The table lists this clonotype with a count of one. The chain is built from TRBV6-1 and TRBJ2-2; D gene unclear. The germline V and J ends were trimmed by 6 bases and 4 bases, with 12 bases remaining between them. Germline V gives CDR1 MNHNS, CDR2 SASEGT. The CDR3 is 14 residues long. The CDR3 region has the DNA TGTGCCAGCAGCCCGTCCCTGACCACCGGGGAGCTGTTTTTT. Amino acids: CASSPSLTTGELFF.

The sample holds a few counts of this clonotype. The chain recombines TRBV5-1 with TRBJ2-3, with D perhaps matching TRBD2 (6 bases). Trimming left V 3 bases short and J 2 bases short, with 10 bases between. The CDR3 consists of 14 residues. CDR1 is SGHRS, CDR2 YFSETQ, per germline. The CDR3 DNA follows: TGCGCCAGCAGCTCCGCGGGGTACACAGATACGCAGTATTTT. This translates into CASSSAGYTDTQYF.

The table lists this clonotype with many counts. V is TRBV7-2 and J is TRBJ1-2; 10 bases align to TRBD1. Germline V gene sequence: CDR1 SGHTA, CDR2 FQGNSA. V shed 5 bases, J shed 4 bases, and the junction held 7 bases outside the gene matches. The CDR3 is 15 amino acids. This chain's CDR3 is CASSVTRDRGYGYTF. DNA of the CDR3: TGTGCCAGCAGCGTTACAAGGGACAGGGGCTATGGCTACACCTTC.

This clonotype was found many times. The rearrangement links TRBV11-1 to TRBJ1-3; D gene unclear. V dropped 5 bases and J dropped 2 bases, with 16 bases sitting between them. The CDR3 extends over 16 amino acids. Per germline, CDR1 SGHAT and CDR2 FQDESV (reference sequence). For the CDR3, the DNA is TGTGCCAGCAGCCCGGAGGGCAGCTGGACTGGAAACACCATATATTTT. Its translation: CASSPEGSWTGNTIYF.

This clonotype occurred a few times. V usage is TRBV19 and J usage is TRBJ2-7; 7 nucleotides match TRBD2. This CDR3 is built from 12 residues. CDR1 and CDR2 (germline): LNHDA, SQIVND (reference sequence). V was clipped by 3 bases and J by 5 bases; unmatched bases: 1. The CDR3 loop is CASSMGGDEQYF. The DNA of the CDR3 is TGTGCCAGTAGTATGGGAGGGGACGAGCAGTACTTC.

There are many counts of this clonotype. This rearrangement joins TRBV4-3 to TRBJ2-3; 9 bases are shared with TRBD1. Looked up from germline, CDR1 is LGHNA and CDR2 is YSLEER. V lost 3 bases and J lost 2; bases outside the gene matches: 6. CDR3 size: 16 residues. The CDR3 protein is CASSHSGTGHTDTQYF. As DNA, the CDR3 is TGCGCCAGCAGCCATTCCGGGACAGGGCACACAGATACGCAGTATTTT.